A single sample gave rise to the 14 T cell receptor beta chains below, sequenced in a study of identical twins. TCRdb re-called the 5' RACE reads through MiXCR, storing one row per CDR3 protein. Of a few hundred thousand distinct CDR3 sequences listed, 9% to 10% were seen once; the top ten hold approximately 9.3%. Sequencing was performed on naive T cells sorted from blood. Receptors were obtained from a woman in her forties or fifties in good health.

This clonotype was counted ten times or more. The chain has TRBV4-1 and TRBJ2-7; D is undetermined. The ends were cut back, 1 base at V and 6 bases at J, with 10 bases in the middle. Germline-derived CDR1 and CDR2 are MGHRA and YSYEKL. The length of the CDR3 is 13 residues. Here the CDR3 DNA reads TGCGCCAGCAGCCAAGGGATGTGGGCCGAGCAGTACGTC. This translates into CASSQGMWAEQYV.

This clonotype has a handful of counts. The chain is built from TRBV20-1 and TRBJ2-7; a weak D match, TRBD2 (6 bases). Per germline, CDR1 DFQATT and CDR2 SNEGSKA (reference sequence). The CDR3 totals 15 residues. V lost 2 bases and J 2 bases, leaving 16 bases between the germline ends. The CDR3 is CSARPPGVAPYEQYF. DNA for the CDR3: TGCAGTGCTAGACCCCCGGGGGTTGCACCCTACGAGCAGTACTTC.

There are many counts of this clonotype. J is TRBJ2-1 and V is TRBV5-5, with a weak D call TRBD1 (6 bases). Germline V lookup: CDR1 SGHKS, CDR2 YYEKEE (reference sequence). Trimming removed 4 bases from V and 4 bases from J, with 12 bases in between. The CDR3 is 14 amino acids. The CDR3 coding sequence is TGTGCCAGCAGCATAGGACAGTTGTACAATGAGCAGTTCTTC. It specifies CASSIGQLYNEQFF. The full variable domain, completed using reference TRBV5-5 and TRBJ2-1, is DAGVTQSPTHLIKTRGQQVTLRCSPISGHKSVSWYQQVLGQGPQFIFQYYEKEERGRGNFPDRFSARQFPNYSSELNVNALLLGDSALYLCASSIGQLYNEQFFGPGTRLTVL.

The sample holds a few counts of this clonotype. The chain has TRBV11-2 and TRBJ1-3; D remains ambiguous. This CDR3 spans 14 amino acids. Trimming left V 1 base short and J 4 bases short, with 8 bases between. The germline gives CDR1 SGHAT, CDR2 FQNNGV. As DNA, the CDR3 is TGTGCCAGCAGCTTAGTAGGGAAAGGAAACACCATATATTTT. This translates into CASSLVGKGNTIYF.

There are a few counts of this clonotype. V is TRBV12-3 or TRBV12-4 and J is TRBJ1-3; TRBD1 aligns across 7 bases. With 6 bases clipped from V and 0 bases from J, the junction kept 8 bases outside the gene matches. CDR3 size: 16 residues. The CDR3 DNA sequence: TGTGCCAGCAGCCTTGGACAGGCTAGCTCTGGAAACACCATATATTTT. Protein product: CASSLGQASSGNTIYF.

The chain joins TRBV6-2 or TRBV6-3 to TRBJ2-7, with 11 bases matching TRBD2. The germline gives CDR1 MNHEY, CDR2 SVGEGT. The CDR3 contains 17 residues. J lost 3 bases, V lost 5 bases, and 12 bases had no gene match. The CDR3 sequence is CASSRSVASGGYYEQYV. The CDR3 region has the DNA TGTGCCAGCAGTCGCTCCGTAGCTAGCGGGGGGTACTACGAGCAGTACGTC.

This clonotype was observed a handful of times. The rearrangement links TRBV20-1 to TRBJ2-1, with D perhaps TRBD2 (5 bases). The CDR3 sequence is 14 residues long. Germline lookup yields CDR1 DFQATT and CDR2 SNEGSKA (reference sequence). The V gene lost 2 bases and the J gene lost 3 bases, with 11 bases spanning the gap. The CDR3 region is CSARWLAVYNEQFF. The CDR3 region has the DNA TGCAGTGCTAGATGGCTAGCCGTCTACAATGAGCAGTTCTTC.

The chain recombines TRBV29-1 with TRBJ1-2, with TRBD1 as a possible D gene (5 bases). The CDR3 sequence is 14 residues long. Between the trimmed V and J ends, which lost 4 bases and 2 bases, there was a span of 14 bases. Germline CDR1 reads SQVTM; CDR2 reads ANQGSEA. Here the CDR3 DNA reads TGCAGCGTTGCCACGGGTGCAGGGAACTATGGCTACACCTTC. Its protein product is CSVATGAGNYGYTF.

J is TRBJ1-5 and V is TRBV7-2; D is unclear. This CDR3 comprises 14 residues. Germline V gives CDR1 SGHTA, CDR2 FQGNSA. The ends were cut back, 5 bases at V and 7 bases at J, with 15 bases in the middle. The CDR3 is CASSAGGALQPQHF. The CDR3 nucleotides are TGTGCCAGCAGCGCTGGTGGAGCCCTACAGCCCCAGCATTTT.

At least ten counts were recorded for this clonotype. The V and J genes are TRBV9 and TRBJ2-2; 11 positions agree with TRBD2. CDR3 length: 15 amino acids. Trimming at V came to 4 bases and at J to 4 bases, leaving 3 bases not matched to a gene. Per the germline V gene, CDR1 is SGDLS and CDR2 is YYNGEE. CDR3 in amino acids: CASSPGLAVTGELFF. The CDR3 DNA reads as TGTGCCAGCAGCCCGGGACTAGCGGTCACCGGGGAGCTGTTTTTT.

The CDR3 region is CSANLAETEETQYF. The CDR3 DNA follows: TGCAGTGCTAACCTAGCGGAGACCGAAGAGACCCAGTACTTC. V gene TRBV20-1 combines with J gene TRBJ2-5; TRBD2 matches 7 bases. Trimming took 4 bases from V and 3 from J; bases not matched to a gene: 8. Germline CDR1 reads DFQATT; CDR2 reads SNEGSKA (reference sequence). This CDR3 is built from 14 residues.

In this sample, this clonotype turned up many times. The chain has TRBV9 and TRBJ2-4, with TRBD1 matching 9 bases. CDR1 is SGDLS and CDR2 is YYNGEE in the germline V gene. This CDR3 spans 13 amino acids. J was trimmed by 8 bases and V by 4 bases; bases with no gene match: 4. The CDR3 nucleotides read TGTGCCAGCAGCCCCGGGACAGGGTACATTCAGTACTTC. The encoded protein is CASSPGTGYIQYF.

The V and J genes are TRBV11-2 and TRBJ2-7; D unclear. V was clipped by 5 bases and J by 1 base, with 9 bases between them. CDR1 and CDR2 from the germline V gene are SGHAT and FQNNGV. The CDR3 is 13 amino acids. CDR3 sequence: CASSPKSSYEQYV. CDR3 coding DNA: TGTGCCAGCAGCCCAAAATCTTCCTACGAGCAGTACGTC.

The sample holds a few counts of this clonotype. The CDR3 DNA follows: TGTGCCAGCAGTTACGGGGCGGGATATGGGACCCAAGAGACCCAGTACTTC. It specifies CASSYGAGYGTQETQYF. The V and J genes are TRBV12-3 or TRBV12-4 and TRBJ2-5, with D tentatively TRBD2 (6 bases). The length of the CDR3 is 17 residues. Trimming took 4 bases from V and 1 from J, leaving 19 bases between them.